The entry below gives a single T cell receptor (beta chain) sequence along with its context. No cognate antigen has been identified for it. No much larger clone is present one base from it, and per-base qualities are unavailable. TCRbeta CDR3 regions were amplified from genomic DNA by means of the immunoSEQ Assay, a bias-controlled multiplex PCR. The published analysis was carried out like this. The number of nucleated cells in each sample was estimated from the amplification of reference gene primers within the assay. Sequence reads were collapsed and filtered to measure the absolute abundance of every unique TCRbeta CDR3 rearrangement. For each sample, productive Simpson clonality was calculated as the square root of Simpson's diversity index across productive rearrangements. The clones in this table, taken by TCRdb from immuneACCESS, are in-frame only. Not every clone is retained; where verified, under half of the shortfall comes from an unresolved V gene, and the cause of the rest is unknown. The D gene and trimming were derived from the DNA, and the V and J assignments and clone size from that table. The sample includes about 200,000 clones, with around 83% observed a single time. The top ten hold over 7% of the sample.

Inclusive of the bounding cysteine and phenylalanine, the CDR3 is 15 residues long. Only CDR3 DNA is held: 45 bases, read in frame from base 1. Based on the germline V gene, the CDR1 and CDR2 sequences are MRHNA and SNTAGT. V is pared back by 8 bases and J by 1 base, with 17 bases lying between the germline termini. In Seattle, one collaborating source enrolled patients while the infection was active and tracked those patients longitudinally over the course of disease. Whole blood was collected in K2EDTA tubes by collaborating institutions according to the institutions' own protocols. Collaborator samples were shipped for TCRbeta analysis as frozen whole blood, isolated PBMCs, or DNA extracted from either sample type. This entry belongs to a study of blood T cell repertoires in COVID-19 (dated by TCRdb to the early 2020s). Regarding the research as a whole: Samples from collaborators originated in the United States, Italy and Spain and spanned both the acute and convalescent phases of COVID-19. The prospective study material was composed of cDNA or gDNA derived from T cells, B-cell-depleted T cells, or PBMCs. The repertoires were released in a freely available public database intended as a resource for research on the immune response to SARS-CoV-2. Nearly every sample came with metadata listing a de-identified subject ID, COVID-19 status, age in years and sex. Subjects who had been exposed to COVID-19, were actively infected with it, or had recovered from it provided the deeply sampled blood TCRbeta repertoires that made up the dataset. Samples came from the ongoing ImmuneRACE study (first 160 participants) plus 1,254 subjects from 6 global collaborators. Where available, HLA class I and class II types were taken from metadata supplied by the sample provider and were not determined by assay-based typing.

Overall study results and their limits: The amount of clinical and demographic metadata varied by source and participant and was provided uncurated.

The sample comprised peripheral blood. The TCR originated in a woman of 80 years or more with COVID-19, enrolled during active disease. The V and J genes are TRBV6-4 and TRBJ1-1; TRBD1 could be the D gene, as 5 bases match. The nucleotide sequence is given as TGTGCCAGCCGGAGAGACGGCAGGGCGAACACTGAAGCTTTCTTT. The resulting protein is CASRRDGRANTEAFF.